One sample yielded the 29 T cell receptor beta chains listed below, sequenced in a study of T cells in Graves' hyperthyroidism and ophthalmopathy. The source material, RNA transcripts, was used to amplify TCR beta CDR3 regions. The HTBI primer set was used in a first-round RT-PCR of the TCR CDR3. TCRdb reanalysed the multiplex PCR reads using MiXCR and keeps one entry per CDR3 protein. The sample lists about 380,000 distinct CDR3 sequences, around 14% occurring once. The sample was blood. Source of these receptors: a woman aged 60-75 years with Graves' hyperthyroidism.

This clonotype was counted ten times or more. The chain combines TRBV5-1 with TRBJ2-7; no firm D call. Germline values: CDR1 SGHRS, CDR2 YFSETQ. The CDR3 runs to 12 residues. Trimming left V 4 bases short and J 6 bases short, with 11 bases between. The CDR3 nucleotides are TGCGCCAGCAGCGGCCCCCGTATCGAGCAGTACTTC. Residues: CASSGPRIEQYF.

This clonotype was observed a handful of times. With a much larger clone just one base away, this may be a read error. The genes are TRBV28 and TRBJ2-3, with 13 bases fitting TRBD2. The CDR3 is 15 residues long. Germline CDR1 is MDHEN and CDR2 is SYDVKM. Here the CDR3 reads CVSRGTSGGTDTQYF. CDR3 DNA: TGTGTCAGCAGAGGGACTAGCGGGGGCACAGATACGCAGTATTTT.

This clonotype was detected only a few times. Possible read error: a much larger clone is one base away. The chain employs TRBV28 and TRBJ2-7; D is possibly TRBD1 (6 bases). The CDR3 runs to 16 residues. CDR1 is MDHEN and CDR2 is SYDVKM in the germline V gene. The CDR3 DNA reads as TGTGCCAGCAGCTCCTCTTGGAACAGGGTACCCTACGAGCAGTGCTTC. This translates into CASSSSWNRVPYEQCF.

This clonotype occurred a few times. The rearrangement joins TRBV7-6 to TRBJ2-1; 9 positions match TRBD2. The CDR3 contains 14 residues. V lost 2 bases and J lost 10; bases outside the gene matches: 6. The germline V gene encodes CDR1 SGHVS and CDR2 FNYEAQ. The CDR3 DNA is TGTGCCAGCAGCTTAATGGGAGCGGGAGGAGAGCAGTTCTTC. Translation gives CASSLMGAGGEQFF.

As to this clonotype: An end of the junction does not agree with germline; a read error may underlie this. This chain joins TRBV12-3 or TRBV12-4 and TRBJ2-7, with TRBD1 matching 9 bases. This CDR3 has 14 residues. This CDR3 reads CASSPLTGGHEQHF. The CDR3 nucleotides read TGTGCCAGCAGTCCCCTGACAGGGGGGCACGAGCAGCACTTC.

This clonotype appeared many times. The CDR3 sequence: CASSFSGTSGSDTQYF. CDR3 DNA: TGTGCCAGCAGCTTCTCGGGGACCTCGGGGTCAGATACGCAGTATTTT. The rearrangement links TRBV7-6 to TRBJ2-3; D is perhaps TRBD1 or TRBD2 (5 bases each). V was cut by 3 bases and J by 4 bases, with 17 bases left in between. Germline CDR1 reads SGHVS; CDR2 reads FNYEAQ. The CDR3 length is 16 residues.

This clonotype was found many times. The V call is TRBV20-1, the J call TRBJ1-5; no definite D call. CDR1 DFQATT and CDR2 SNEGSKA come from the germline V gene (reference sequence). The CDR3 consists of 15 residues. Trimming removed 3 bases from V and 3 bases from J, with 15 bases in between. This chain's CDR3 is CSASNIERTNQPQHF. DNA for the CDR3: TGCAGTGCTAGTAATATCGAGAGGACCAATCAGCCCCAGCATTTT.

This clonotype was counted many times. The chain uses TRBV28 and TRBJ2-1, with TRBD2 identical over 10 bases. From germline, CDR1 is MDHEN and CDR2 SYDVKM. The CDR3 runs 17 residues. The junction had 7 bases not matched to a gene; V was cut back by 4 bases and J by 1 base. The CDR3 sequence is CASSSQRLAGSYNEQFF. The DNA for the CDR3 is TGTGCCAGCAGTTCCCAAAGACTAGCGGGTTCCTACAATGAGCAGTTCTTC.

In its sample, this clonotype was seen a few times. The chain recombines TRBV24-1 with TRBJ2-1; TRBD2 aligns across 11 bases. The CDR3 loop spans 18 amino acids. Germline CDR1 is KGHDR and CDR2 is SFDVKD. Germline trimming cut 4 bases from V and 3 bases from J; bases unmatched to any gene: 10. The DNA of the CDR3 is TGTGCCACCAGTGACCCTACTGAGACTAGCGGGATCTACAATGAGCAGTTCTTC. Its protein product is CATSDPTETSGIYNEQFF.

This chain uses TRBV12-5 with TRBJ1-2; 7 bases map to TRBD1. In germline, CDR1 is LGHNT, CDR2 FRNRAP. There are 16 residues in the CDR3. J lost 7 bases, V lost 0 bases, and 11 bases had no gene match. CDR3 residues: CASGLVGQRARGGYTF. The CDR3 nucleotides read TGTGCTAGTGGTTTGGTGGGACAGAGGGCTAGGGGTGGCTACACCTTC.

This clonotype was seen ten or more times. This chain uses TRBV27 with TRBJ2-7, with 9 bases that match TRBD1. V was clipped by 5 bases and J by 5 bases; unmatched bases: 16. Germline CDR1 and CDR2: MNHEY and SMNVEV (reference sequence). The CDR3 contains 17 residues. The CDR3 is CASSPRDRVWQFHEQYF. The CDR3 DNA reads TGTGCCAGCAGTCCCCGGGACAGGGTATGGCAGTTCCACGAGCAGTACTTC.

J is TRBJ2-1 and V is TRBV5-1; D gene ambiguous. The CDR3 covers 16 residues. Per the germline V gene, CDR1 is SGHRS and CDR2 is YFSETQ. V lost 0 bases and J 0 bases, leaving 10 bases between the germline ends. In DNA, the CDR3 is TGCGCCAGCAGCTTGGGCGGCTCGAGCTCCTACAATGAGCAGTTCTTC. This translates into CASSLGGSSSYNEQFF.

The V gene is TRBV6-6, the J gene TRBJ1-6; tentative D call: TRBD1 (5 bases). Looked up from germline, CDR1 is MNHNY and CDR2 is SVGAGI (reference sequence). V lost 2 bases and J lost 5, with 16 bases in between. The CDR3 length is 17 residues. The CDR3 nucleotides read TGTGCCAGCAGTTACGGGCAGGGCGGTGTGAATAATTCACCCCTCCACTTT. Amino acids: CASSYGQGGVNNSPLHF.

This clonotype came up many times. The chain uses TRBV28 and TRBJ2-3, with D unclear. The V end lost 7 bases, the J end lost 5 bases, and 16 bases lay between the germline ends. This CDR3 spans 14 amino acids. Germline CDR1 and CDR2: MDHEN and SYDVKM. The CDR3 loop is CASISYGVRDTQYF. CDR3 nucleotide sequence: TGTGCCAGCATTTCGTACGGAGTGAGAGATACGCAGTATTTT.

This clonotype was recorded at least ten times. The rearrangement joins TRBV12-3 or TRBV12-4 to TRBJ1-2; D possibly corresponds to TRBD1 (6 bases). The CDR3 totals 18 residues. Trimming removed 7 bases from V and 1 base from J, with 25 bases in between. For the CDR3, the DNA is TGTGCCAGCACCCGAACACTCAGGGGAGTGGGACATAACTATGGCTACACCTTC. This codes for CASTRTLRGVGHNYGYTF.

Only a few counts were recorded for this clonotype. The gene calls are TRBV10-3 and TRBJ2-7; the D gene is possibly TRBD2 (6 bases). This CDR3 is built from 14 residues. V was trimmed by 3 bases and J by 5 bases, leaving 14 bases between them. The germline V gene has CDR1 ENHRY and CDR2 SYGVKD. CDR3 bases: TGTGCCATCAGTGACCCGGAGGGGATACACGAGCAGTACTTC. Translating it yields CAISDPEGIHEQYF.

This clonotype was found many times. This rearrangement joins TRBV29-1 to TRBJ1-1; no reliable D call. The CDR3 is 11 amino acids. Germline values: CDR1 SQVTM, CDR2 ANQGSEA. V was clipped by 6 bases and J by 6 bases, with 11 bases between them. Here the CDR3 DNA reads TGCAGCGTGCCGAAAGAACCTGAAGCTTTCTTT. This translates into CSVPKEPEAFF.

V and J are TRBV28 and TRBJ2-7, with D unclear. Germline CDR1 reads MDHEN; CDR2 reads SYDVKM. V lost 2 bases and J lost 4, with 9 bases in between. The CDR3 contains 13 residues. CDR3 nucleotide sequence: TGTGCCAGCAGTTTAATCGATATGTACGAGCAGTACTTC. As protein: CASSLIDMYEQYF.

The chain combines TRBV11-3 with TRBJ2-1, with D unclear. The V gene lost 5 bases and the J gene lost 2 bases, with 16 bases spanning the gap. Germline CDR1 and CDR2: SGHNT and YENEEA. This CDR3 region has 16 residues. CDR3: CASSRRRSVTYNEQFF. As DNA, the CDR3 is TGTGCCAGCAGCCGACGGAGAAGTGTAACCTACAATGAGCAGTTCTTC.

V gene TRBV12-3 or TRBV12-4 combines with J gene TRBJ2-3; 7 bases match TRBD2. This CDR3 spans 17 amino acids. V shed 7 bases, J shed 2 bases, and the junction held 15 bases outside the gene matches. The CDR3: CASTLGFGREPTDTQYF. As DNA, the CDR3 is TGTGCCAGCACCCTTGGGTTCGGGCGGGAGCCCACAGATACGCAGTATTTT.

This clonotype was seen repeatedly, ten times or more. The chain links TRBV10-1 to TRBJ2-1; 12 positions agree with TRBD2. Trimming removed 4 bases from V and 7 bases from J; junction bases left unmatched: 11. Germline-derived CDR1 and CDR2 are WNHNN and SYGVQD (reference sequence). The CDR3 sequence is 17 residues long. The CDR3 nucleotides are TGCGCCAGCAGTGGACTAGCGGGAGAGTTAACGGGTAATGAGCAGTTCTTC. Its translation: CASSGLAGELTGNEQFF.

A note on this clonotype: A read error may be the cause here, since a much bigger clone is one base away. The chain recombines TRBV12-3 or TRBV12-4 with TRBJ1-2; possibly TRBD1 for D (6 bases). Trimming removed 5 bases from V and 4 bases from J, with 17 bases in between. This CDR3 has 15 residues. The CDR3 bases are TGTGCCAGCAGTGTGGGGGGGCCCCTTAGCTATGGCTACACCTTC. Translated: CASSVGGPLSYGYTF.

This clonotype was counted many times. The chain employs TRBV19 and TRBJ1-4, with TRBD1 matching over 8 bases. J lost 8 bases, V lost 6 bases, and 14 bases had no gene match. This CDR3 spans 16 amino acids. Germline V gene sequence: CDR1 LNHDA, CDR2 SQIVND (reference sequence). This CDR3 is CASSRPGTGPLEKLFF. The CDR3 DNA is TGTGCCAGTAGCCGTCCCGGGACAGGCCCACTGGAAAAACTGTTTTTT.

This clonotype occurred many times. The V call is TRBV27, the J call TRBJ1-5, with a weak D call TRBD1 (6 bases). The V and J ends lost 3 bases and 6 bases respectively, with 15 bases between them. The CDR3 is 15 residues long. Germline assignment: CDR1 MNHEY and CDR2 SMNVEV (reference sequence). CDR3 amino acids: CASSFSSGASQPQHF. The CDR3 DNA is TGTGCCAGCAGTTTCTCCTCGGGGGCAAGTCAGCCCCAGCATTTT.

This clonotype came up many times. V usage is TRBV24-1 and J usage is TRBJ2-1; 13 bases agree with TRBD2. The CDR3 length is 18 residues. Germline assignment: CDR1 KGHDR and CDR2 SFDVKD. V shed 4 bases, J shed 2 bases, and the junction held 7 bases outside the gene matches. CDR3 sequence: CATSDPTSGRVAYNEQFF. The CDR3 DNA is TGTGCCACCAGTGACCCTACTAGCGGGAGGGTCGCCTACAATGAGCAGTTCTTC.

This clonotype appeared many times. The CDR3 protein is CATSDLRDLNGYNEQFF. The CDR3 DNA reads as TGTGCCACCAGTGATTTACGGGACCTCAACGGATACAATGAGCAGTTCTTC. The rearrangement links TRBV24-1 to TRBJ2-1; D assignment may be TRBD1 or TRBD2 (5 bases each). Trimming left V 1 base short and J 4 bases short, with 16 bases between. The germline CDR1 and CDR2 sequences are KGHDR and SFDVKD. The CDR3 contains 17 residues.

The rearrangement links TRBV7-9 to TRBJ1-6; D is unclear. CDR1 is SEHNR, CDR2 FQNEAQ, per germline (reference sequence). The CDR3 length is 17 residues. V was pared by 1 base and J by 7 bases, with 17 bases between. The CDR3: CASSLGTYFGGNSPLHF. In DNA, the CDR3 is TGTGCCAGCAGCTTAGGAACGTATTTCGGAGGGAATTCACCCCTCCACTTT.

This clonotype was detected only a few times. The V and J genes are TRBV6-1 and TRBJ2-3; D not certain. The CDR3 consists of 11 residues. Germline V CDR1 and CDR2: MNHNS, SASEGT. With 5 bases removed from V and 7 bases from J, the gap between germline ends came to 7 bases. The CDR3 nucleotides are TGTGCCAGCAGTCCCGATTATACGCAGTATTTT. This encodes CASSPDYTQYF.

V is TRBV29-1 and J is TRBJ1-5, with no clear D. The CDR3 length is 13 residues. V was cut by 5 bases and J by 0 bases, with 8 bases left in between. CDR1 and CDR2 (germline): SQVTM, ANQGSEA. The CDR3, as DNA: TGCAGCGTTCAGGAGAATAGCAATCAGCCCCAGCATTTT. As protein: CSVQENSNQPQHF.